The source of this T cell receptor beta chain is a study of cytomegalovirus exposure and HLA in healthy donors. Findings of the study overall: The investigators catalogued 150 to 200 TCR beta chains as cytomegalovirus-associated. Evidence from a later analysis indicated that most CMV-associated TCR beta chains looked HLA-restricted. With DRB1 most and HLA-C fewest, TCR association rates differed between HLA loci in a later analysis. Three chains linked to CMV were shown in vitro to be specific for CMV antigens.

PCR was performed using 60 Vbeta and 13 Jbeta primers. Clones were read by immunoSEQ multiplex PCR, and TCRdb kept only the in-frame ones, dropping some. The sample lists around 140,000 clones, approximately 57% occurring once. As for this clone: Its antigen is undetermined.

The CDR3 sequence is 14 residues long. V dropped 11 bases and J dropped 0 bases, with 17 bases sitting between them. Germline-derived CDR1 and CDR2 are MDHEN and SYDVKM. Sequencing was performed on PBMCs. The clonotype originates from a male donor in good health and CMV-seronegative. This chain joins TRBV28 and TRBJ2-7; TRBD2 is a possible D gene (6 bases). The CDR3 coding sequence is TGTGCCGCCCGGGACTCCAGGAGCTCCTACGAGCAGTACTTC. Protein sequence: CAARDSRSSYEQYF.